This paragraph covers one T cell receptor (beta chain) sequence. Its target is unknown. V lost 5 bases, J lost 6 bases, and 11 bases lay in between. CDR1 and CDR2 (germline): DFQATT, SNEGSKA (reference sequence). The CDR3 totals 12 residues. These data come from a study of early T cells in non-severe SARS-CoV-2 infection. Whole-study context: Sequenced bulk RNA came from whole blood that was unsorted, and chains were unpaired. Study results and limitations: Anti-spike CD8 specificities were favored by VDJdb matching, whose results missed private and CD4 specificities.

Unique molecular identifier tags were affixed to discrete cDNA molecules. TCRdb reprocessed the 5' RACE reads via MiXCR and lists one record per CDR3 protein. In the table there are 55,000 to 65,000 distinct CDR3 sequences, 8.9% of which are singletons. Sequencing used whole blood. The gene calls are TRBV20-1 and TRBJ2-1; D is perhaps TRBD1 (6 bases). The sequence derives from an adult who was a healthcare worker with PCR-confirmed SARS-CoV-2 infection or an uninfected control (not recorded which). As DNA, the CDR3 is TGCAGTGCTGAGGGGGAAGGCAATGAGCAGTTCTTC. It yields the protein CSAEGEGNEQFF.